Given below is one TCR beta chain in context. Its antigen target is currently unknown. The input lacks base qualities; no much larger clone sits a single base away. These data belong to a study of cytomegalovirus exposure and HLA in healthy donors (dated by TCRdb to 2017 to 2019). Turning to the overall study: In an earlier analysis of around 540 of the donors, 250 to 350 Gb of sequence data and 90 million to 130 million unique TCR beta sequences from 150 million to 200 million T cells were reported. An early release covering about 600 HLA-typed donors comprised approximately 290 gigabases of sequencing data and around 85 million unique TCR sequences. The genetic ancestry cluster associated with self-reported Caucasian donors included 81% of the roughly 400 genotyped donors. The study aimed to test whether cataloging public T cell receptors could reveal signatures of past pathogen exposure. The T cell repertoires of roughly 660 subjects were profiled by immunosequencing and related to cytomegalovirus serostatus. Besides the first cohort of 666 subjects, a separate validation cohort made up of roughly 130 different subjects was used. To predict cytomegalovirus infection status, the study combined high-throughput TCR immunosequencing, statistical association of individual TCRs with disease status, and machine learning. A later analysis re-analyzed previously published TCR beta repertoires from several hundred donors and added high-resolution HLA genotyping to study TCR occurrence patterns. In the later analysis, no new phenotypic data were used to find candidate immune exposures; instead, reliance was placed on TCR beta sequences and their occurrence across donors. To decide whether each TCR beta V gene segment behaved as functional or pseudogenic, an earlier analysis of 587 of the donors relied on high-throughput TCR beta sequencing. Donor age, sex, ethnicity and CMV serostatus were compiled together with the repertoire data. A later genetic analysis used genome-wide SNP genotypes for about 60% of the roughly 670 donors, treating that subset as a discovery cohort. All discovery cohort repertoires had been generated on a single sequencing platform. Class I and class II HLA loci were covered by the typing at four-digit resolution. The number of typed donors differed by locus: about 620-640 for A, B, C, DRB1 and DQB1; about 520 for DQA1; fewer than 610 for DPA1; and about 470 for DPB1. Because of strong linkage in the cohort, five DR-DQ haplotypes were treated as single units for association and clustering. Across about 380 genotyped donors of the cohort, an average of about 220,000 unique TCR beta nucleotide sequences per donor were sequenced, and roughly a sixth of those sequences were non-productive. Paper-wide results and their limitations: According to a later analysis, TCR association rates differed among HLA loci, with DRB1 alleles showing the most associated TCRs and HLA-C alleles showing the fewest. An earlier analysis of 587 of the donors showed that most TCR beta V segments appeared in productive rearrangements either about 87% or about 30% of the time, which broadly matched IMGT annotations. The earlier analysis of almost 600 of the donors excluded 15 to 20 rarely observed V segments, including chromosome 9 orphons, because counts were too low. The classifier was reported to diagnose cytomegalovirus status with high specificity and sensitivity in both the original and validation cohorts. Correlated functional status among segregating V segments might be attributable to linkage disequilibrium, but an unknown experimental factor could not be ruled out. A cluster of highly shared sequence variants was judged likely to be a technical artifact of the sequencing pipeline. A further reported finding was that TCR beta sequences accurately predicted the HLA-A and HLA-B alleles for most subjects in the first cohort. Most CMV-associated TCR beta chains appeared to be HLA-restricted in a later analysis, and the HLA associations seemed to be driven largely by CMV exposure. Most TCR sequences were seen in very few donors, while some public TCRs were found in many individuals. At a false discovery rate of 0.05, a later analysis linked under 20,000 TCR beta sequences to specific HLA alleles. In the study, some 160 TCR beta chains were listed as associated with cytomegalovirus. Roughly uniform sequencing depth across donors was assumed in presence/absence analyses, although this assumption may not hold. In a later analysis, several top co-occurrence clusters were reported to appear linked to parvovirus B19, influenza, CMV and Epstein-Barr virus. A later genetic analysis reported fewer N-insertions in productive TCRs among donors in an Asian-associated ancestry cluster than the approximately 700-donor mean. An association between a missense DCLRE1C variant and V-gene and J-gene trimming of TCR beta chains was found in a later genetic analysis and replicated in an independent cohort. When HLA alleles, especially DR and DQ, strongly co-occurred, TCR associations were difficult to assign to individual alleles. Three of the identified cytomegalovirus-associated TCR beta chains were confirmed in vitro to be specific for cytomegalovirus antigens. HLA typing was unavailable for some donors at each locus, so association tests used only the typed subset. The only immune exposure information available for the cohort was CMV serostatus. In this cohort, only TCR beta chains were sequenced, and detectable features were limited by the absence of alpha or paired-chain data. It was suggested by the authors that the approach could potentially be generalized to other disease states and immunological phenotypes. Compared with equally common non-associated chains, HLA-associated TCR beta chains in a later analysis were more clonally expanded and had lower generation probabilities.

The cohort consisted of approximately 690 healthy bone marrow donors. At the time of sampling, every cohort member was nominally healthy, though immune exposures that went unrecorded were likely present. The donor was CMV seronegative and was included in the group of a few hundred seronegative cohort members. A peripheral blood sample was provided by each donor, and peripheral blood mononuclear cells were used for TCR beta sequencing. The Qiagen DNeasy Blood Extraction Kit was used to extract genomic DNA from the blood cell samples. Receptor amplification or capture employed the immunoSEQ multiplex PCR assay. The multiplex PCR relied on a mix of 60 forward primers for TCR Vbeta segments and 13 reverse primers for TCR Jbeta segments. A multiplex PCR assay on genomic DNA amplified the CDR3 region of rearranged TCR beta genes. On the Illumina HiSeq System, the amplified TCR beta libraries were sequenced as 87-base-pair reads. Regarding the original processing steps: A later analysis counted approximately 84 million unique TCR beta chains across the 650 to 700 repertoires, and 9.5 million to 11 million of these chains were shared by at least two donors. Raw reads were error-corrected and collapsed into unique sequences with a nearest-neighbor algorithm that merged closely related sequences to remove PCR and sequencing errors. To assign V, D and J gene segments, CDR3 sequences were aligned to IMGT reference sequences. For a sequence to be retained, a match of at least six nucleotides was required to both a V gene segment and a J gene segment. A rearrangement was called productive if the CDR3 had no stop codons and remained in frame with V and J, and every other rearrangement was called non-productive. Following IMGT convention, CDR3 was defined as the stretch from the second conserved V-encoded cysteine to the conserved J-encoded phenylalanine. Sequences without an unambiguous match to a single V gene segment were excluded from the earlier analysis of 450 to 750 of the donors. An earlier analysis of some 610 of the donors called V segments functional above 56.7% productive rearrangements and segregating when the between-donor standard deviation exceeded 5%. A statistical classification framework was built to diagnose cytomegalovirus status from the catalog of TCR beta chain sequences. In a later analysis, TCR nucleotide sequences were compared against IMGT/GENE-DB human TR gene sequences so that V and J genes could be assigned. In a later analysis, CDR3 sequences and most-parsimonious VDJ recombination scenarios were assigned using the TCRdist pipeline. In a later analysis, each TCR beta chain was defined by its CDR3 amino acid sequence together with its V-gene family, and reads lacking a unique V-gene family were excluded. As a way to deal with suspected cross-contamination and a sequencing artifact, a later analysis dropped 450 to 600 nucleotide sequences that were highly shared and had low generation probability. A later analysis calculated a clonal expansion index for each public chain from normalized within-repertoire ranks of inferred template counts. A later analysis computed generation probabilities with a VDJ recombination model fitted to out-of-frame rearrangements, and checked the results against IGoR. A later analysis scored TCR-TCR, TCR-HLA and TCR-CMV co-occurrence with hypergeometric tests, applying a repertoire-size bias correction to TCR pairs. In a later analysis, false discovery rates were estimated by permuting HLA or CMV assignments 20 times. In a later analysis, co-occurring TCRs were grouped with DBSCAN, and TCRdist sequence similarity was added when clustering was performed within HLA-allele-positive subsets. Repertoires with fewer than 30,000 or more than 120,000 public chains, plus five repertoires with anomalous nucleotide sharing, were excluded from co-occurrence clustering. TCRdb mirrors the immuneACCESS table, restricted to in-frame sequences. Some clones are absent from its copies; in checked studies, under half trace to an unresolved V gene, and the reason for the others is unknown. The V and J calls and the clone size are those of that table, but D and trimming were determined from the DNA. The sample records some 190,000 clones, approximately 87% of which are singletons. 1.3% of the sample rests with the top ten.

Sequences were obtained from PBMCs. The sequence derives from a man aged 30-40 years in good health and CMV-seronegative.

The DNA is TGCAGCGGTGATGGGGCATCCTACAATGAGCAGTTCTTC. The encoded protein is CSGDGASYNEQFF. Recombination joined TRBV29-1 with TRBJ2-1; the D gene is perhaps TRBD1, on 5 matching bases. The V end loses 7 bases and the J end loses 1 base, and a stretch of 11 bases separates them. Reading from cysteine to phenylalanine, the CDR3 counts 13 amino acids. Only CDR3 DNA is held: 39 bases, read in frame from base 1. As encoded in the germline V gene, CDR1 is SQVTM while CDR2 is ANQGSEA.